This TCR beta chain derives from a study of CD8+CD57+ T cells in acquired aplastic anemia listed by TCRdb under 2018. A note on the overall study: A mean of roughly 2.9 ug of DNA, ranging from roughly 0.17 to 30 ug, was extracted from sorted CD4+ and CD8+ cells. Healthy donor samples averaged about 9.9 million reads for CD4+ and roughly 11 million for CD8+ cells. What the research found in general, with its limitations: Roughly 29 CD8+ CDR3 sequences were shared between patients and controls but appeared highly expressed in patients and within their immunodominant clones. Between patients and healthy controls, no significant difference in CD8+ Simpson's diversity was found (P=0.060).

This clonotype occurred many times. Its antigen is currently not known. There are no base qualities to consult, and no much larger clone falls within one base. The study deep-sequenced TCR repertoires of sorted CD4+ and CD8+ blood T cells from severe aplastic anemia patients and healthy subjects. Ficoll-Paque density gradient centrifugation was used to isolate peripheral blood mononuclear cells. Before DNA was extracted, CD4+ and CD8+ T cells were sorted using either FACS or magnetic beads. Profiling of TCR beta VDJ combinations and CDR3 sequences used genomic DNA as the template. TCR repertoire sequencing was run on an Illumina HiSeq 2000. Processing in the source paper ran as follows. Repertoires were assessed using TRBV/TRBJ rearrangement plots, CDR3 size and DJ length profiles, and Simpson's diversity index. The most abundant DNA sequence in the deep sequencing data was defined as the immunodominant clone. CDR3 amino acid sequences were screened for sharing across subjects and compared with published repertoires and the VDJdb database. TCRdb reprocessed the public reads (quality trimming at Q25 with fastp, clone calling with MiXCR) and kept in-frame beta chains. Rows are unified per CDR3 protein, each entry keeping the most common DNA and genes. It is TCRdb's table, rather than the study itself, that gives the V and J calls and clone size. The sample data list about 190,000 distinct CDR3 sequences, and 54% of these were observed just once. The leading ten clones occupy roughly 15% of the sample.

The CDR3 goes from the cysteine to the phenylalanine over 15 residues. Only the CDR3 part of the read is kept: 45 bases, read in frame from the first base. CDR1 is given as MNHNS and CDR2 as SASEGT, both from the germline V gene. The junction shows trimming of 0 bases on V and 2 bases on J, plus 8 bases between the germline ends. The chain is encoded by TRBV6-1 joined to TRBJ1-3; the D gene cannot be named for sure. Material: sorted CD4+, CD8+, or CD8+CD57+ T cells (not recorded which) from PBMCs. The sequence came from a human donor in good health, serving as a control. The CDR3 region reads CASSEAGGTGNTIYF. The DNA sequence is given as TGTGCCAGCAGTGAAGCAGGAGGGACTGGAAACACCATATATTTT.